The clone carrying this T cell receptor (beta chain) was counted once. What it binds is not known. The authors divided CD4+ cells into CD45RA+ naive and CD45RA-negative memory subsets. The sample comes from a study of shared clonotypes between healthy human individuals. Overall study context: Ranging from 18 to 49 in age, donors were two women and a few men. Study conclusions and caveats: It was observed that about 5% of naive CD4 clonotypes were shared across several donors.

The CDR3 has 14 residues. CDR1 and CDR2 (germline): MNHEY, SMNVEV (reference sequence). The V gene lost 5 bases and the J gene lost 8 bases, with 15 bases spanning the gap. Repertoires were generated with immunoSEQ multiplex PCR, while TCRdb's copy carries only in-frame clones and drops some. This sample has roughly 2.2 million clones, with 80% to 95% found just once. Sequencing used naive CD4+ T cells from PBMCs. Documented subset: CD45RA+ positively selected. This TCR was sampled from a man aged 18 to 29 in good health. Some clones in this sample may be carry-over from other donors' samples. V gene TRBV27 combines with J gene TRBJ1-4, with unresolved D. This CDR3 is CASSPRARGEKLFF. CDR3 sequence (DNA): TGTGCCAGCAGTCCAAGGGCCCGTGGGGAAAAACTGTTTTTT.